These 4 T cell receptor beta chains originate from one sample sequenced in a study of T cells in Graves' hyperthyroidism and ophthalmopathy. Template material for amplifying TCR beta CDR3 regions consisted of RNA transcripts. Primed by the HTBI set, a first-round RT-PCR was run on the TCR CDR3. TCRdb recomputed calls from the multiplex PCR reads with MiXCR, one row per CDR3 protein. Altogether roughly 250,000 distinct CDR3 sequences are present, about 14% being singletons, with the ten largest covering 10% to 15%. The sequenced material came from blood. Receptor source: a woman aged 40 to 50 with Graves' hyperthyroidism that later progressed to Graves' ophthalmopathy.

This clonotype was seen ten or more times. The rearrangement joins TRBV29-1 to TRBJ2-7, with D possibly being TRBD2 (6 bases). Germline V gene data show CDR1 as SQVTM and CDR2 as ANQGSEA. The V gene lost 7 bases and the J gene lost 6 bases, with 13 bases spanning the gap. The CDR3 is 11 amino acids. This CDR3 is CSGLGSSEQYF. CDR3 DNA: TGCAGCGGACTAGGGAGCTCCGAGCAGTACTTC.

This clonotype appeared many times. V and J are TRBV7-2 and TRBJ2-5; TRBD2 matches 8 bases. The germline gives CDR1 SGHTA, CDR2 FQGNSA. The CDR3 extends over 17 amino acids. The ends lost 5 bases at V and 4 bases at J; junction bases unmatched: 15. CDR3 DNA: TGTGCCAGCAGCCCCGATGGTAGGCGCGGGAGGTCAGAGACCCAGTACTTC. Its translation is CASSPDGRRGRSETQYF.

This clonotype was counted many times. The genes are TRBV12-3 or TRBV12-4 and TRBJ2-1; TRBD2 matches 7 bases. The CDR3 is 15 residues long. Trimming cost V 6 bases and J 6 bases; bases outside gene matches: 11. The CDR3 loop is CASSQRAGTANEQFF. CDR3 coding DNA: TGTGCCAGCAGCCAAAGAGCGGGGACTGCCAATGAGCAGTTCTTC.

This clonotype was detected ten times or more. The chain links TRBV7-8 to TRBJ1-3; possible D gene TRBD1, 5 bases. The CDR3 has 13 amino acids. Germline V gene lookup returns CDR1 SGHVS and CDR2 FQNEAQ. The ends were cut back, 6 bases at V and 1 base at J, with 7 bases in the middle. The CDR3 DNA reads as TGTGCCAGCAGTCCAGGGTCTGGAAACACCATATATTTT. Translating it yields CASSPGSGNTIYF.